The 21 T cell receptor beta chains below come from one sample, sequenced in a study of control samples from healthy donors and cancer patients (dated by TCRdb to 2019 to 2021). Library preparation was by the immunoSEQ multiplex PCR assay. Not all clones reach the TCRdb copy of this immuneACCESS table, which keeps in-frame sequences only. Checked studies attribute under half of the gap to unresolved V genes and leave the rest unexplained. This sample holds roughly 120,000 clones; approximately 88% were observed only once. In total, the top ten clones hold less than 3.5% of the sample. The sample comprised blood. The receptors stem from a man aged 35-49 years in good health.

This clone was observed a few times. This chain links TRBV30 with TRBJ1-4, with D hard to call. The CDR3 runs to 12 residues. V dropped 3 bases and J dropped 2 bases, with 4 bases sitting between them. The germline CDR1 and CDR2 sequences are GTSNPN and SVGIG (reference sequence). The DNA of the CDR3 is TGTGCCTGGAGGCCCACTAATGAAAAACTGTTTTTT. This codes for CAWRPTNEKLFF.

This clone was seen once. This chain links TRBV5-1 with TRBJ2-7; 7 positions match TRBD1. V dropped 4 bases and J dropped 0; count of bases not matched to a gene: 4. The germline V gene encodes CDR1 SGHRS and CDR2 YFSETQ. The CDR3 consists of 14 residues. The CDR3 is CASSPGQSSYEQYF. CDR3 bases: TGCGCCAGCAGCCCGGGACAGAGCTCCTACGAGCAGTACTTC.

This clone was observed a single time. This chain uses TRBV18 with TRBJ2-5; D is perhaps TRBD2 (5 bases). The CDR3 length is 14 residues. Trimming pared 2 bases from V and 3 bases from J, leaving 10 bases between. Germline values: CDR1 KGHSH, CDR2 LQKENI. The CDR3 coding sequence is TGTGCCAGCTCACCAGCTAGCTTGAAAGAGACCCAGTACTTC. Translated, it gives CASSPASLKETQYF.

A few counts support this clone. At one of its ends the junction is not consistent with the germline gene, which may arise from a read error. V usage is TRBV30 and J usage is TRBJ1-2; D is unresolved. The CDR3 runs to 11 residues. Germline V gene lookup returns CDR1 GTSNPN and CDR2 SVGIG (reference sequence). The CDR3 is CAWSSLWGCRF. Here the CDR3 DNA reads TGTGCCTGGAGTTCACTGTGGGGTTGCCGCTTC.

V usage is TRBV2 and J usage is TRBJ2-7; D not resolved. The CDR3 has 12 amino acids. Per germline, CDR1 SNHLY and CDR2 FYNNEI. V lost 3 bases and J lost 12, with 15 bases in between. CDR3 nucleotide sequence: TGTGCCAGCAGTGACCGCTTTTTAAATCGGTACTTC. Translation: CASSDRFLNRYF. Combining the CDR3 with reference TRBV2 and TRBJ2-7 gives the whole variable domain EPEVTQTPSHQVTQMGQEVILRCVPISNHLYFYWYRQILGQKVEFLVSFYNNEISEKSEIFDDQFSVERPDGSNFTLKIRSTKLEDSAMYFCASSDRFLNRYFGPGTRLTVT.

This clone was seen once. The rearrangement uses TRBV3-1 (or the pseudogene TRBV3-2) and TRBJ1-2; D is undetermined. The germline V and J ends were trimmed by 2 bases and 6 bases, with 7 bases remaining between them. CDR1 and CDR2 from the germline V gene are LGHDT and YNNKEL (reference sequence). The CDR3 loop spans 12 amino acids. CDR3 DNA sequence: TGTGCCAGCAGCCAATCTAGAGATGGCTACACCTTC. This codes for CASSQSRDGYTF.

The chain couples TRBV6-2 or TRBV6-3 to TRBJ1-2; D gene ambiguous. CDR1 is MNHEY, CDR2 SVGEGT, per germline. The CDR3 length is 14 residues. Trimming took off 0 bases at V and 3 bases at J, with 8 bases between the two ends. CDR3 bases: TGTGCCAGCAGTTACTCGACACGGTACTATGGCTACACCTTC. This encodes CASSYSTRYYGYTF.

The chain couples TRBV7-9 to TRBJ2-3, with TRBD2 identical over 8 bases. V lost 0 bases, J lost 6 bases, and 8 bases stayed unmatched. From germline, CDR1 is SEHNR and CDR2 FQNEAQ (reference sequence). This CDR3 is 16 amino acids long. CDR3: CASSLAIGGVRDTQYF. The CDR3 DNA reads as TGTGCCAGCAGCTTAGCAATCGGGGGGGTCCGGGATACGCAGTATTTT.

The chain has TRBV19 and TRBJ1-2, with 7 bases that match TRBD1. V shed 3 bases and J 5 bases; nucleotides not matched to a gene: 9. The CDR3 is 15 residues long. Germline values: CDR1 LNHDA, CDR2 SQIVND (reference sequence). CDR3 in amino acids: CASSILGQVHYGYTF. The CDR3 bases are TGTGCCAGTAGTATTCTTGGACAGGTCCATTATGGCTACACCTTC.

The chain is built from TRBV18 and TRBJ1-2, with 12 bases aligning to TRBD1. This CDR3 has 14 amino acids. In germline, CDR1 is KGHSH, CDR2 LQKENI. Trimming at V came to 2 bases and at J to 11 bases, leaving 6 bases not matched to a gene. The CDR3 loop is CASSPSGQGARYTF. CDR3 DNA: TGTGCCAGCTCACCATCGGGACAGGGGGCTAGATACACCTTC.

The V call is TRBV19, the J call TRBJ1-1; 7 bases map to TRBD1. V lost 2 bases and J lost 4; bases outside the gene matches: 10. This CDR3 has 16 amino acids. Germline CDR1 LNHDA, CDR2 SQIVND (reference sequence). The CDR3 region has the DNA TGTGCCAGTAGTATACCCTCAGGGGGAGGGGGCACTGAAGCTTTCTTT. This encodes CASSIPSGGGGTEAFF.

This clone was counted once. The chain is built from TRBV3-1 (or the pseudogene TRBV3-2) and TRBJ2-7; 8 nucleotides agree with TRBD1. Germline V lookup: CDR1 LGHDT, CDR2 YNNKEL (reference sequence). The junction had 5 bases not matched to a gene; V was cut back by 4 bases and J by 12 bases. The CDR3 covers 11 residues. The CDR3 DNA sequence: TGTGCCAGCAGCCCCGGGACAGGACTGTACTTC. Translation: CASSPGTGLYF.

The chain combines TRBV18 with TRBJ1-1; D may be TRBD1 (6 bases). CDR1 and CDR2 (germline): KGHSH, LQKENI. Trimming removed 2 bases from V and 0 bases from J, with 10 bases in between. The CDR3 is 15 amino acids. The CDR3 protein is CASSPRGQVNTEAFF. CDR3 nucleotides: TGTGCCAGCTCACCAAGGGGACAAGTGAACACTGAAGCTTTCTTT.

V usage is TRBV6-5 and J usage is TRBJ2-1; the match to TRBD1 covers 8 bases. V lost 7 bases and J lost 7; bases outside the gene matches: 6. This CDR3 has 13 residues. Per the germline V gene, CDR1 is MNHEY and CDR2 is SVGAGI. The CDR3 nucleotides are TGTGCCAGCAAGAAGACAGGGGTGAATGAGCAGTTCTTC. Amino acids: CASKKTGVNEQFF.

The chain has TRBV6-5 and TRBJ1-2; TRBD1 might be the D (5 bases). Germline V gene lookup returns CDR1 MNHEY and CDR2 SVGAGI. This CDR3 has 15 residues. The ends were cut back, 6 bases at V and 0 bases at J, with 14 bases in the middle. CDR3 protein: CASRLGTLANYGYTF. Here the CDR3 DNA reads TGTGCCAGCAGACTAGGGACGCTCGCTAACTATGGCTACACCTTC.

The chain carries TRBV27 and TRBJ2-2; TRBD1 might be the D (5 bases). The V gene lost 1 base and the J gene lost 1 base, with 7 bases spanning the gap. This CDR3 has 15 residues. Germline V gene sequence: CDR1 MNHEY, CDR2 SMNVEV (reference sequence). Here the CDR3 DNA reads TGTGCCAGCAGTTTATTTCAGGGGAACACCGGGGAGCTGTTTTTT. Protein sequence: CASSLFQGNTGELFF.

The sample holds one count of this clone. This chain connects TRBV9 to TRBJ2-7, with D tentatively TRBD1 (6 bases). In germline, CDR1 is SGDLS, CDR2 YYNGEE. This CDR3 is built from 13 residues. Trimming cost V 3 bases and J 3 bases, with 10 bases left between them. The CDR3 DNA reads TGTGCCAGCAGCGGACAGGAAGACTACGAGCAGTACTTC. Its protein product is CASSGQEDYEQYF.

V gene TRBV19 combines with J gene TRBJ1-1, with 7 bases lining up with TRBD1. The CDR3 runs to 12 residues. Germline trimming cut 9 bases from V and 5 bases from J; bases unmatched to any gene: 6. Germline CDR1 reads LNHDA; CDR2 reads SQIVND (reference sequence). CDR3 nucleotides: TGTGCCAGCGTGACAGGGTTGACTGAAGCTTTCTTT. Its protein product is CASVTGLTEAFF.

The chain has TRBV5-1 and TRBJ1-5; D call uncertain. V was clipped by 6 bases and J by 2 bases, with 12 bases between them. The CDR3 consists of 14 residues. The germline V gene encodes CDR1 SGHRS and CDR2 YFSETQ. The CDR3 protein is CASKSAEGNQPQHF. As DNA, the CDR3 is TGCGCCAGCAAATCGGCCGAGGGCAATCAGCCCCAGCATTTT.

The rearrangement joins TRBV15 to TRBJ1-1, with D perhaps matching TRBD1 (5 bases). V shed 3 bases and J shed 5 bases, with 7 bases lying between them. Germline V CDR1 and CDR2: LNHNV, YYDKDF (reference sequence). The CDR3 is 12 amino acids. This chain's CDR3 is CATSRGPTEAFF. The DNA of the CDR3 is TGTGCCACCAGCAGGGGGCCTACTGAAGCTTTCTTT.

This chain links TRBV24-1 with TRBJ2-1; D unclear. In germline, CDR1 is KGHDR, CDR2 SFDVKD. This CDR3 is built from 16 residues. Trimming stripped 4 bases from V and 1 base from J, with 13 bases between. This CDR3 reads CATSDQPGLSYNEQFF. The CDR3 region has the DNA TGTGCCACCAGTGACCAACCGGGCCTTTCCTACAATGAGCAGTTCTTC.